This TCR beta chain originates from a study of blood T cell repertoires in COVID-19 (dated by TCRdb to 2018 to 2020). Turning to the overall study: The collaborator samples originated in the United States, Italy and Spain and spanned the acute and convalescent phases of COVID-19. The prospective study material was composed of cDNA or gDNA derived from T cells, B-cell-depleted T cells, or PBMCs. The dataset comprised deeply sampled blood TCRbeta repertoires from subjects exposed to, actively infected with, or recovered from COVID-19. A freely available public database, intended as a resource for researchers studying the immune response to SARS-CoV-2, is where the repertoires were released. Samples came from the ongoing ImmuneRACE study (first 160 participants) plus 1,254 subjects from 6 global collaborators. The sample metadata nearly always contained a de-identified subject ID, COVID-19 status, age in years and sex. Where available, HLA class I and class II types were obtained from metadata supplied by the sample provider rather than from assay-based typing. Paper-wide results and their limitations: How much clinical and demographic metadata was included differed by source and by participant, and the metadata was provided uncurated.

The cysteine opens and the phenylalanine closes a CDR3 of 12 amino acids. Just CDR3 DNA is preserved here, 36 bases in frame from base 1. From the germline V gene, CDR1 is MDHEN and CDR2 is SYDVKM. Relative to germline, V is missing 6 bases and J is missing 1 base, with 0 bases of the junction outside any gene match. Note on this clone: This clone's antigen is unknown. No base-level quality is on record; no much larger clone is a single base apart.

TCRbeta CDR3 regions were amplified from genomic DNA using the immunoSEQ Assay, a bias-controlled multiplex PCR. The published analysis was carried out like this. The number of nucleated cells in each sample was estimated by amplification of reference gene primers within the assay. To quantify the absolute abundance of each unique TCRbeta CDR3 rearrangement, sequence reads were collapsed and filtered. For each sample, productive Simpson clonality was calculated as the square root of Simpson's diversity index across productive rearrangements. TCRdb limited this immuneACCESS table to in-frame rearrangements with V and J called. A share of clones is missing; checked studies link under half to unresolved V genes, and the rest is unexplained. That table gives V, J and clone size, and the DNA gave D and trimming. The sample table contains 120,000 to 150,000 clones; only one count was recorded for 84% of them. The ten largest clones capture around 8.6% of the sample.

Collaborating institutions collected whole blood in K2EDTA tubes following their own protocols. For TCRbeta analysis, collaborator samples were shipped as frozen whole blood, as isolated PBMCs, or as DNA extracted from either sample type. The sample consisted of peripheral blood. The chain employs TRBV28 and TRBJ2-7; TRBD1 fits 7 bases in the junction. This clonotype was sampled from a human donor in a cohort sampled during active COVID-19. CDR3 protein: CASRTGSYEQYF. The DNA reads TGTGCCAGCAGGACAGGGTCCTACGAGCAGTACTTC.